These 10 T cell receptor beta chains were sequenced from one sample in a study of blood T cell repertoires in COVID-19. Sequencing was performed with immunoSEQ multiplex PCR; in TCRdb, only in-frame clones are kept and a portion is missing. The table shows over 95,000 clones, with around 85% occurring only once. The sample consisted of peripheral blood. Every receptor here comes from a woman aged 55-70 years with acute or convalescent COVID-19.

This clone has just one count. The CDR3 DNA is TGCAGCGTTGAACAGGGGAATTCACCCCTCCACTTT. Residues: CSVEQGNSPLHF. The chain couples TRBV29-1 to TRBJ1-6; TRBD1 is a possible D gene (6 bases). CDR1 is SQVTM and CDR2 is ANQGSEA in the germline V gene. With 2 bases removed from V and 7 bases from J, the gap between germline ends came to 6 bases. CDR3 length equals 12 residues. Drawing the rest from reference TRBV29-1 and TRBJ1-6, the complete variable domain is SAVISQKPSRDICQRGTSLTIQCQVDSQVTMMFWYRQQPGQSLTLIATANQGSEATYESGFVIDKFPISRPNLTFSTLTVSNMSPEDSSIYLCSVEQGNSPLHFGNGTRLTVT.

This clone was seen only a few times. V gene TRBV2 combines with J gene TRBJ2-1, with TRBD2 identical over 7 bases. Germline V CDR1 and CDR2: SNHLY, FYNNEI. This CDR3 is built from 16 residues. Unmatched junction bases numbered 11, after V lost 3 bases and J lost 6 bases. The CDR3, as DNA: TGTGCCAGCAGTGATAAGCGGGGCCAGGGAGTCAATGAGCAGTTCTTC. Amino acid sequence: CASSDKRGQGVNEQFF.

The genes are TRBV5-1 and TRBJ1-6; TRBD1 matches 9 bases. The V and J ends lost 4 bases and 7 bases, in that order; junction bases with no gene match: 6. Germline V gives CDR1 SGHRS, CDR2 YFSETQ. CDR3 size: 15 residues. CDR3 DNA sequence: TGCGCCAGCAGCCCTGTTGGGACAGGGAATTCACCCCTCCACTTT. As protein: CASSPVGTGNSPLHF.

The genes are TRBV5-4 and TRBJ1-6; possible D gene TRBD1, 6 bases. With 1 base removed from V and 8 bases from J, the gap between germline ends came to 13 bases. CDR3 size: 15 residues. From germline, CDR1 is SGHNT and CDR2 YYREEE (reference sequence). The CDR3 here is CASSLFSGGDSPLHF. Written as DNA, the CDR3 is TGTGCCAGCAGCTTGTTTAGCGGGGGCGATTCACCCCTCCACTTT.

There are a few counts of this clone. J is TRBJ1-4 and V is TRBV6-1; D is possibly TRBD1 (5 bases). Germline V gene lookup returns CDR1 MNHNS and CDR2 SASEGT. This CDR3 is built from 16 residues. The V and J ends lost 2 bases and 5 bases respectively, with 15 bases between them. The CDR3 DNA reads as TGTGCCAGCAGTGAAAAGGCAGGGATCACCAATGAAAAACTGTTTTTT. This gives the protein CASSEKAGITNEKLFF.

The chain couples TRBV25-1 to TRBJ1-5; D unresolved. Germline V gene data show CDR1 as MGHDK and CDR2 as SYGVNS. This CDR3 is built from 15 residues. Trimming took 1 base from V and 2 from J, leaving 9 bases between them. The DNA of the CDR3 is TGTGCCAGCAGTGAATTACTCCGGGGCAATCAGCCCCAGCATTTT. Translating it yields CASSELLRGNQPQHF.

The rearrangement links TRBV5-1 to TRBJ1-6, with TRBD1 matching over 8 bases. Germline loops: CDR1 SGHRS, CDR2 YFSETQ. Germline trimming cut 0 bases from V and 2 bases from J; bases unmatched to any gene: 4. This CDR3 contains 17 residues. In DNA, the CDR3 is TGCGCCAGCAGCTTGGAGACAGGGGATACCTATAATTCACCCCTCCACTTT. This gives the protein CASSLETGDTYNSPLHF.

The V gene is TRBV6-2 or TRBV6-3, the J gene TRBJ1-5; a weak D match, TRBD1 (5 bases). Germline values: CDR1 MNHEY, CDR2 SVGEGT. Trimming took off 6 bases at V and 2 bases at J, with 14 bases between the two ends. The CDR3 contains 15 residues. CDR3 DNA sequence: TGTGCCAGCAGCGGGACTTCCTGGGGCAATCAGCCCCAGCATTTT. This gives the protein CASSGTSWGNQPQHF.

V usage is TRBV28 and J usage is TRBJ1-1; no firm D call. The CDR3 is 14 residues long. Germline-derived CDR1 and CDR2 are MDHEN and SYDVKM. Between the trimmed V and J ends, which lost 5 bases and 6 bases, there was a span of 16 bases. The CDR3 coding sequence is TGTGCCAGCAGTACCCGCGCAGCGGGAGCTGAAGCTTTCTTT. It yields the protein CASSTRAAGAEAFF.

The chain uses TRBV19 and TRBJ2-7; tentative D call: TRBD2 (5 bases). V lost 9 bases to trimming and J lost 3 bases, with 15 bases between them. Germline assignment: CDR1 LNHDA and CDR2 SQIVND (reference sequence). CDR3 length: 13 amino acids. CDR3 sequence (DNA): TGTGCCAGCTCGAGGGCCGAAATCTACGAGCAGTACTTC. Protein sequence: CASSRAEIYEQYF.